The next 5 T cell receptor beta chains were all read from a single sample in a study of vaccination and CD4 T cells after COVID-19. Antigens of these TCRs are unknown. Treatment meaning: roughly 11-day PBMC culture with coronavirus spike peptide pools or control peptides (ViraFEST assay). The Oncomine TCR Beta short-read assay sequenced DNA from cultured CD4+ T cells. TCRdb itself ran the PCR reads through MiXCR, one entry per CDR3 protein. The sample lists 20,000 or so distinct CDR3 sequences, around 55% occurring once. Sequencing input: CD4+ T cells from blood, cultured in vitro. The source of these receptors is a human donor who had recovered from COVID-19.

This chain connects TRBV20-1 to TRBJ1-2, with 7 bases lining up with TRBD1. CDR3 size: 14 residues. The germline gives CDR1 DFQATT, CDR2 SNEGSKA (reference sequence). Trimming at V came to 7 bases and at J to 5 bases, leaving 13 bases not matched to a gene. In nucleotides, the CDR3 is TGCAGTGGCCTCCGGGACAGAGGTCATTATGGCTACACCTTC. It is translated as CSGLRDRGHYGYTF.

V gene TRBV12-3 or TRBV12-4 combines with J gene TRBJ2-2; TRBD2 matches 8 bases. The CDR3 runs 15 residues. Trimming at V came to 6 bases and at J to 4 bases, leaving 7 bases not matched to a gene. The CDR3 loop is CASSRGLAPTGELFF. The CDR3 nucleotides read TGTGCCAGCAGCCGAGGACTAGCACCCACCGGGGAGCTGTTTTTT.

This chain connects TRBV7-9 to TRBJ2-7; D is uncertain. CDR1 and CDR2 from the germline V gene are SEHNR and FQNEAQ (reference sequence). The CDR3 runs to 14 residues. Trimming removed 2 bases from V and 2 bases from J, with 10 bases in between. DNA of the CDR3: TGTGCCAGCAGCTTAAAGGACCTTCCCTACGAGCAGTACTTC. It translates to CASSLKDLPYEQYF. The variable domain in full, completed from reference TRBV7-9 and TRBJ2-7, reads DTGVSQNPRHKITKRGQNVTFRCDPISEHNRLYWYRQTLGQGPEFLTYFQNEAQLEKSRLLSDRFSAERPKGSFSTLEIQRTEQGDSAMYLCASSLKDLPYEQYFGPGTRLTVT.

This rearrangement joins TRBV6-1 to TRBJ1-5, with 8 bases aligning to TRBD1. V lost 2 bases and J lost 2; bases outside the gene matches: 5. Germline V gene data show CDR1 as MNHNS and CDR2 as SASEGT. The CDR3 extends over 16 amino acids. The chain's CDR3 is CASSEPPGGGNQPQHF. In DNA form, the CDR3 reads TGTGCCAGCAGTGAACCCCCAGGGGGCGGCAATCAGCCCCAGCATTTT.

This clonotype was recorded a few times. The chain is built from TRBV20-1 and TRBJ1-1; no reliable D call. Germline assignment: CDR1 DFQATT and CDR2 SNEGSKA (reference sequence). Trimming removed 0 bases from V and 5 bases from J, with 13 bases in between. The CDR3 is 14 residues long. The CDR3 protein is CSARDGFVGTEAFF. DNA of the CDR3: TGCAGTGCTAGAGATGGTTTTGTTGGGACTGAAGCTTTCTTT.